What follows are 6 T cell receptor beta chains derived from one specimen sequenced in a study of cytomegalovirus exposure and HLA in healthy donors. The PCR used 60 Vbeta and 13 Jbeta primers. Assay used: immunoSEQ multiplex PCR; TCRdb lists only in-frame clones, some missing. The sample contains over 65,000 clones, roughly 75% of which appear only once. The sample comprised PBMCs. These receptors were taken from a man aged 35-49 years in good health and CMV-seronegative.

This chain connects TRBV2 to TRBJ2-7; the match to TRBD1 covers 7 bases. The length of the CDR3 is 14 residues. Germline values: CDR1 SNHLY, CDR2 FYNNEI. The ends lost 5 bases at V and 4 bases at J; junction bases unmatched: 8. Here the CDR3 reads CASSSGQKSYEQYF. CDR3 nucleotides: TGTGCCAGCAGTTCGGGACAGAAAAGTTACGAGCAGTACTTC. The full variable domain, completed using reference TRBV2 and TRBJ2-7, is EPEVTQTPSHQVTQMGQEVILRCVPISNHLYFYWYRQILGQKVEFLVSFYNNEISEKSEIFDDQFSVERPDGSNFTLKIRSTKLEDSAMYFCASSSGQKSYEQYFGPGTRLTVT.

This sequence joins TRBV7-2 and TRBJ2-1; a weak D match, TRBD2 (5 bases). CDR1 SGHTA and CDR2 FQGNSA come from the germline V gene. V was trimmed by 4 bases and J by 4 bases, leaving 11 bases between them. The CDR3 covers 14 residues. CDR3 loop: CASSSERKYNEQFF. CDR3 bases: TGTGCCAGCAGCTCAGAGCGGAAGTACAATGAGCAGTTCTTC.

The chain uses TRBV5-4 and TRBJ1-2, with 7 bases fitting TRBD1. Germline loops: CDR1 SGHNT, CDR2 YYREEE (reference sequence). V shed 0 bases, J shed 1 base, and the junction held 6 bases outside the gene matches. The CDR3 has 16 amino acids. This chain's CDR3 is CASSLAWDRLNYGYTF. As DNA, the CDR3 is TGTGCCAGCAGCTTGGCCTGGGACAGACTTAACTATGGCTACACCTTC.

This chain joins TRBV4-1 and TRBJ1-5; no clear D gene. This CDR3 comprises 15 residues. Per germline, CDR1 MGHRA and CDR2 YSYEKL. Deletions cut 0 bases from V and 6 bases from J, with 12 bases between. Written as DNA, the CDR3 is TGCGCCAGCAGCCAAGAAGTTGCGGGTTTTCAGCCCCAGCATTTT. Its translation: CASSQEVAGFQPQHF.

V and J are TRBV12-1 and TRBJ1-5; TRBD1, the table's D call, was not compared with the DNA. TRBV12-1 is labeled a pseudogene. This CDR3 spans 17 amino acids. CDR3: CASSPRPDRDANQPQHF. CDR3 DNA sequence: TGTGCCAGCAGCCCGCGCCCGGACAGGGATGCAAATCAGCCCCAGCATTTT.

This chain connects TRBV28 to TRBJ2-7, with a possible D match to TRBD1 (5 bases). Germline values: CDR1 MDHEN, CDR2 SYDVKM. Trimming pared 3 bases from V and 6 bases from J, leaving 18 bases between. This CDR3 has 15 residues. The CDR3: CASSFSAGWSAEQYF. In DNA form, the CDR3 reads TGTGCCAGCAGTTTTAGTGCAGGGTGGTCAGCCGAGCAGTACTTC.